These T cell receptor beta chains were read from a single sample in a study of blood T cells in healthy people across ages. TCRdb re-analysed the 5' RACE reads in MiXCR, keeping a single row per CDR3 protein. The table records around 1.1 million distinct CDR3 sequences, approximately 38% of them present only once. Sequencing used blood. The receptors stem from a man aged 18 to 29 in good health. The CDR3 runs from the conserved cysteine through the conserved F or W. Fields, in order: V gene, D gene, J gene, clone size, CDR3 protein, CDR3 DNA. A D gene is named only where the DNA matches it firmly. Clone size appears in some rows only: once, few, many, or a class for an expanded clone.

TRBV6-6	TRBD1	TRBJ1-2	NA	CASSYSQGQGSYGYTF	TGTGCCAGCAGTTACTCCCAAGGACAGGGTAGCTATGGCTACACCTTC
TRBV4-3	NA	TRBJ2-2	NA	CASSRTLGIGANTGELFF	TGCGCCAGCAGCCGCACCCTAGGGATAGGGGCAAACACCGGGGAGCTGTTTTTT
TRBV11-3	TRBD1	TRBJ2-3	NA	CASGSGTGGTDTQYF	TGTGCCAGCGGGTCTGGGACAGGGGGCACAGATACGCAGTATTTT
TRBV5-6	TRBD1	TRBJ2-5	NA	CASSSGTGYQETQYF	TGTGCCAGCAGCTCCGGGACAGGGTACCAAGAGACCCAGTACTTC
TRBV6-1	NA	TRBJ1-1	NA	CASSQLRLLRNPNTEAFF	TGTGCCAGCAGTCAATTACGCCTCCTCAGGAACCCGAACACTGAAGCTTTCTTT
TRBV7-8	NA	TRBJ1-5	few	CASSRGTPYSNQPQHF	TGTGCCAGCAGCCGAGGGACACCATATAGCAATCAGCCCCAGCATTTT
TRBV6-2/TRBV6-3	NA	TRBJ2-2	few	CASSYVAGANTGELFF	TGTGCCAGCAGTTACGTGGCGGGCGCGAACACCGGGGAGCTGTTTTTT
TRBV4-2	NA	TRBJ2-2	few	CASSQDWGPTGELFF	TGTGCCAGCAGCCAAGATTGGGGGCCCACCGGGGAGCTGTTTTTT
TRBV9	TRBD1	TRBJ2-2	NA	CASDGGGQAVGTGELFF	TGTGCCAGCGACGGTGGGGGACAGGCGGTAGGCACCGGGGAGCTGTTTTTT
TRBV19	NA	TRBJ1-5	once	CASNLEASGQPQHF	TGTGCCAGTAACCTGGAGGCGTCGGGTCAGCCCCAGCATTTT
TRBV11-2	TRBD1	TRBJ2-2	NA	CASSLNRGERTGELFF	TGTGCCAGCAGCTTAAACAGGGGGGAGAGAACCGGGGAGCTGTTTTTT
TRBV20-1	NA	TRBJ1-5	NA	CSARDIMTGAPQHF	TGCAGTGCTAGAGATATTATGACGGGGGCGCCCCAGCATTTT
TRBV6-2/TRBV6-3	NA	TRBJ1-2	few	CASRGSTDYGYTF	TGTGCCAGCAGAGGGTCGACAGACTATGGCTACACCTTC
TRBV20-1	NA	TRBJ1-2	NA	CSAFSGGAYGYTF	TGCAGTGCTTTCTCCGGAGGGGCCTATGGCTACACCTTC
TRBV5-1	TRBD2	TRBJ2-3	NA	CASSRWTSGNTDTQYF	TGCGCCAGCAGCCGATGGACTAGCGGTAACACAGATACGCAGTATTTT
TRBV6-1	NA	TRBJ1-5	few	CASSWGESGDQPQHF	TGTGCCAGCAGTTGGGGAGAGAGCGGCGATCAGCCCCAGCATTTT
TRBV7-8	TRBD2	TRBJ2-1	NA	CASSSSGARKFF	TGTGCCAGCAGCTCAAGCGGGGCCAGGAAGTTCTTC
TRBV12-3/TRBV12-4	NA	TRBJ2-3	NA	CASTTLGTDTQYF	TGTGCCAGCACCACTCTCGGGACAGATACGCAGTATTTT
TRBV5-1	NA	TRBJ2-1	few	CASSSSGGAQYNEQFF	TGCGCCAGCAGCTCTAGTGGGGGGGCCCAATACAATGAGCAGTTCTTC
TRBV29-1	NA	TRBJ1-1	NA	CSSVWGAEAFF	TGCAGCAGCGTTTGGGGTGCTGAAGCTTTCTTT
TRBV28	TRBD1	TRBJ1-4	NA	CAGSAGQGGNEKLFF	TGTGCCGGCAGTGCCGGACAGGGGGGAAATGAAAAACTGTTTTTT
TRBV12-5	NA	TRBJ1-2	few	CASGFSVYYGYTF	TGTGCTAGTGGTTTTTCGGTTTACTATGGCTACACCTTC
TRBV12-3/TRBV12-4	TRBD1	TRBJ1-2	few	CASSLAGQANYGYTF	TGTGCCAGCAGTTTAGCTGGACAGGCGAACTATGGCTACACCTTC
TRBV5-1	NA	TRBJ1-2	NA	CASSLEAGAYTF	TGCGCCAGCAGCTTGGAGGCAGGGGCCTACACCTTC
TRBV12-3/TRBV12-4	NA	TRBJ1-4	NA	CASSSADSSEKLFF	TGTGCCAGCAGTTCGGCGGACTCTAGTGAAAAACTGTTTTTT
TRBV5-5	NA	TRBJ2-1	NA	CASSLTSSMRWDEQFF	TGTGCCAGCAGCTTGACGTCATCAATGCGGTGGGATGAGCAGTTCTTC
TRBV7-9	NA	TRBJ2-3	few	CASSLRQVADTQYF	TGTGCCAGCAGCTTACGGCAGGTAGCAGATACGCAGTATTTT
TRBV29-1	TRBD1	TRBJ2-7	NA	CSVAGTGGSYEQYF	TGCAGCGTAGCCGGGACAGGGGGCTCCTACGAGCAGTACTTC
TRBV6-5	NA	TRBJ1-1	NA	CASSYKGIGDTEAFF	TGTGCCAGCAGTTACAAGGGGATTGGGGACACTGAAGCTTTCTTT
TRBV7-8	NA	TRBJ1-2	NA	CASSFGVWNYGYTF	TGTGCCAGCAGCTTCGGGGTCTGGAACTATGGCTACACCTTC
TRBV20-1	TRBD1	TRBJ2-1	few	CSARSDRGLGNEQFF	TGCAGTGCTAGGTCCGACAGGGGGCTTGGCAATGAGCAGTTCTTC
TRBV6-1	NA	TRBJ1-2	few	CASSATRTANYGYTF	TGTGCCAGCAGCGCCACCCGGACGGCAAACTATGGCTACACCTTC
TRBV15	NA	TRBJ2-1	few	CATSRDRNFLGYNEQFF	TGTGCCACCAGCAGAGATCGGAATTTTTTAGGGTACAATGAGCAGTTCTTC
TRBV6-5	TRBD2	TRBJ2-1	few	CASSYGTSGGLPYNEQFF	TGTGCCAGCAGTTATGGGACTAGCGGGGGTTTACCCTACAATGAGCAGTTCTTC
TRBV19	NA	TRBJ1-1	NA	CASSIATGRTEAFF	TGTGCCAGTAGTATAGCCACAGGGCGCACTGAAGCTTTCTTT
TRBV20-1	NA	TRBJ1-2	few	CSARDPGGGLYGYTF	TGCAGTGCTAGAGATCCGGGAGGGGGTCTCTATGGCTACACCTTC
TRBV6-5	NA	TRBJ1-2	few	CASSYQWSKILYGYTF	TGTGCCAGCAGTTACCAATGGAGCAAAATACTTTATGGCTACACCTTC
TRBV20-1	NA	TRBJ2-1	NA	CSAPGHLENEQFF	TGCAGTGCACCCGGACACCTGGAGAATGAGCAGTTCTTC
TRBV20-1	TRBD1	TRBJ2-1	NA	CSARDRDLLGEQFF	TGCAGTGCTAGGGACAGGGACCTGTTGGGTGAGCAGTTCTTC
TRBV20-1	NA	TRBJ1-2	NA	CSAPRELYGYTF	TGCAGTGCTCCGAGGGAGCTCTATGGCTACACCTTC
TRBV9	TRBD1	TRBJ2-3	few	CASSPWTGAYTDTQYF	TGTGCCAGCAGCCCGTGGACAGGGGCTTACACAGATACGCAGTATTTT